Below, 17 T cell receptor beta chains from the same sample are listed, as sequenced in a study of blood T cell repertoires in COVID-19. Libraries were prepared by immunoSEQ multiplex PCR; TCRdb keeps only in-frame clonotypes and omits some of them. Here the sample spans 300,000 to 350,000 clones, about 91% being singletons. The sequenced sample consisted of peripheral blood. These receptors all come from a young man with COVID-19, enrolled during active disease.

Comments on this clone: Other DNA sequences of this sample code for an identical CDR3. The chain uses TRBV7-3 and TRBJ1-1; D gene unclear. This CDR3 comprises 13 residues. Germline-derived CDR1 and CDR2 are SGHTA and FQGTGA. The ends were cut back, 2 bases at V and 0 bases at J, with 4 bases in the middle. The CDR3 here is CASSLSVNTEAFF. CDR3 nucleotides: TGTGCCAGCAGCTTATCAGTGAACACTGAAGCTTTCTTT. Full variable domain (rest looked up from reference TRBV7-3 and TRBJ1-1): GAGVSQTPSNKVTEKGKYVELRCDPISGHTALYWYRQSLGQGPEFLIYFQGTGAADDSGLPNDRFFAVRPEGSVSTLKIQRTERGDSAVYLCASSLSVNTEAFFGQGTRLTVV.

The chain joins TRBV6-6 to TRBJ1-5; TRBD1 aligns across 7 bases. This CDR3 is 13 amino acids long. J was trimmed by 6 bases and V by 6 bases; bases with no gene match: 5. The germline gives CDR1 MNHNY, CDR2 SVGAGI (reference sequence). The chain's CDR3 is CASSQQGPQPQHF. CDR3 sequence (DNA): TGTGCCAGCAGCCAACAGGGGCCTCAGCCCCAGCATTTT.

Points on this clone: The junction differs from germline at one of its ends, possibly a read error. The CDR3 spells CASTLTAGGSSHEQFF. CDR3 nucleotides: TGTGCCAGCACCTTAACCGCGGGGGGGAGTAGCCATGAGCAGTTCTTC. The chain links TRBV7-2 to TRBJ2-1; TRBD2 matches at 9 bases. This CDR3 is 16 amino acids long. CDR1 SGHTA and CDR2 FQGNSA come from the germline V gene.

V usage is TRBV28 and J usage is TRBJ2-5; 9 positions match TRBD2. The germline V gene encodes CDR1 MDHEN and CDR2 SYDVKM. This CDR3 comprises 14 residues. Losses at the gene ends were 2 bases for V and 5 bases for J; bases not matched to a gene: 3. CDR3 coding DNA: TGTGCCAGCAGTTTACTAGCGGGATGGGAGACCCAGTACTTC. It encodes CASSLLAGWETQYF.

This clone was detected a few times. The V and J genes are TRBV10-3 and TRBJ1-5; 8 bases fit TRBD1. After removal of 10 bases from V and 3 bases from J, the junction contained 5 bases not matched to a gene. CDR3 size: 13 residues. From germline, CDR1 is ENHRY and CDR2 SYGVKD. The CDR3 region is CATRQGINQPQHF. The CDR3 DNA reads as TGTGCCACCAGACAGGGGATCAATCAGCCCCAGCATTTT.

The genes are TRBV6-5 and TRBJ1-3; D is unclear. This CDR3 region has 15 residues. With 7 bases removed from V and 4 bases from J, the gap between germline ends came to 17 bases. Germline V CDR1 and CDR2: MNHEY, SVGAGI. CDR3 DNA: TGTGCCAGCAAGGAGGGTTTAGAGGGAGGAAACACCATATATTTT. It codes for CASKEGLEGGNTIYF.

The V and J genes are TRBV28 and TRBJ2-6; a weak D match, TRBD1 (5 bases). The length of the CDR3 is 16 residues. Germline V CDR1 and CDR2: MDHEN, SYDVKM. Trimming cost V 4 bases and J 0 bases, with 10 bases left between them. The CDR3 here is CASSSSGSSGANVLTF. As DNA, the CDR3 is TGTGCCAGCAGTTCCTCAGGGTCCTCTGGGGCCAACGTCCTGACTTTC.

The chain couples TRBV7-9 to TRBJ1-2; maybe TRBD1 (5 bases). In germline, CDR1 is SEHNR, CDR2 FQNEAQ (reference sequence). V dropped 1 base and J dropped 6 bases, with 9 bases sitting between them. The CDR3 loop spans 13 amino acids. CDR3 sequence (DNA): TGTGCCAGCAGCTTAGGCAGGGAAAATGGCTACACCTTC. It encodes CASSLGRENGYTF.

This clone was counted a single time. V gene TRBV30 combines with J gene TRBJ1-1, with 10 bases fitting TRBD1. V shed 0 bases, J shed 9 bases, and the junction held 4 bases outside the gene matches. The CDR3 sequence is 13 residues long. Germline CDR1 reads GTSNPN; CDR2 reads SVGIG (reference sequence). CDR3 amino acids: CAWSVGQGLKAFF. The DNA for the CDR3 is TGTGCCTGGAGTGTGGGACAGGGGTTGAAAGCTTTCTTT.

The chain is built from TRBV28 and TRBJ2-3; possible D gene TRBD1, 6 bases. CDR1 MDHEN and CDR2 SYDVKM come from the germline V gene. The CDR3 consists of 16 residues. The V end lost 1 base, the J end lost 0 bases, and 11 bases lay between the germline ends. CDR3 bases: TGTGCCAGCAGTTTATCCGGGACACGGAGCACAGATACGCAGTATTTT. Protein: CASSLSGTRSTDTQYF. The variable domain in full, completed from reference TRBV28 and TRBJ2-3, reads DVKVTQSSRYLVKRTGEKVFLECVQDMDHENMFWYRQDPGLGLRLIYFSYDVKMKEKGDIPEGYSVSREKKERFSLILESASTNQTSMYLCASSLSGTRSTDTQYFGPGTRLTVL.

The genes are TRBV29-1 and TRBJ2-3, with D possibly TRBD2 on 5 matching bases. CDR1 SQVTM and CDR2 ANQGSEA come from the germline V gene. The germline V and J ends were trimmed by 8 bases and 3 bases, with 9 bases remaining between them. The CDR3 length is 11 residues. CDR3 sequence: CSTRGTDTQYF. In DNA, the CDR3 is TGCAGCACCCGCGGGACAGATACGCAGTATTTT.

The chain is built from TRBV19 and TRBJ2-1; a weak D match, TRBD2 (6 bases). Germline-derived CDR1 and CDR2 are LNHDA and SQIVND (reference sequence). The CDR3 has 16 amino acids. The ends were cut back, 1 base at V and 2 bases at J, with 12 bases in the middle. CDR3 loop: CASSIGRRGAYNEQFF. DNA for the CDR3: TGTGCCAGTAGTATAGGTAGGAGGGGAGCCTACAATGAGCAGTTCTTC. Filled out from reference TRBV19 and TRBJ2-1, the complete variable domain reads DGGITQSPKYLFRKEGQNVTLSCEQNLNHDAMYWYRQDPGQGLRLIYYSQIVNDFQKGDIAEGYSVSREKKESFPLTVTSAQKNPTAFYLCASSIGRRGAYNEQFFGPGTRLTVL.

CDR3 nucleotides: TGCAGCGTTGAAGATCAGGGACAGGGATATGGCTACACCTTC. The encoded protein is CSVEDQGQGYGYTF. J is TRBJ1-2 and V is TRBV29-1, with 9 bases aligning to TRBD1. The germline gives CDR1 SQVTM, CDR2 ANQGSEA. There are 14 residues in the CDR3. V shed 0 bases, J shed 5 bases, and the junction held 4 bases outside the gene matches.

This sequence joins TRBV7-9 and TRBJ2-1, with D unclear. The germline V gene encodes CDR1 SEHNR and CDR2 FQNEAQ (reference sequence). With 2 bases removed from V and 8 bases from J, the gap between germline ends came to 10 bases. The length of the CDR3 is 13 residues. The CDR3, as DNA: TGTGCCAGCAGCTTATCGAGTCGGGATGAGCAGTTCTTC. This codes for CASSLSSRDEQFF.

This sequence joins TRBV29-1 and TRBJ1-4, with D possibly TRBD1 on 5 matching bases. The CDR3 has 15 residues. V lost 7 bases and J 10 bases, leaving 25 bases between the germline ends. Germline V lookup: CDR1 SQVTM, CDR2 ANQGSEA. CDR3 in DNA: TGCAGCGCTACAAGGGGAACAGTCCGGCGGGGAAAACTGTTTTTT. Residues: CSATRGTVRRGKLFF.

This rearrangement joins TRBV28 to TRBJ2-7; 16 bases map to TRBD2. The V gene end was trimmed by 2 bases and the J gene end by 4 bases; junction bases not matched to a gene: 5. This CDR3 comprises 17 residues. CDR1 MDHEN and CDR2 SYDVKM come from the germline V gene. This CDR3 is CASSLPRGLAGGYEQYF. CDR3 DNA: TGTGCCAGCAGTTTACCTCGGGGACTAGCGGGGGGGTACGAGCAGTACTTC.

The chain carries TRBV13 and TRBJ1-5; 11 bases are shared with TRBD1. Germline CDR1 PRHDT, CDR2 FYEKMQ (reference sequence). V trimming: 5 bases; J trimming: 2 bases; junction bases outside the gene matches: 14. The CDR3 is 19 amino acids. CDR3 DNA sequence: TGTGCCAGCAGCCGGTCCCGGGACAGGGGGAAAGGGGGCAATCAGCCCCAGCATTTT. This encodes CASSRSRDRGKGGNQPQHF.